What follows are 32 T cell receptor beta chains derived from one specimen sequenced in a study of siplizumab effects on memory and regulatory T cells. Method: immunoSEQ multiplex PCR; TCRdb's copy keeps in-frame clones and lacks some. Seen here are roughly 100,000 clones, 85% to 95% observed once, and the top ten hold about 0.32%. The specimen was CD4+ T cells sorted from blood. The origin of the receptors is a human donor in good health.

The rearrangement joins TRBV2 to TRBJ2-3; TRBD2 aligns across 9 bases. There are 20 residues in the CDR3. V trimming: 8 bases; J trimming: 0 bases; junction bases outside the gene matches: 21. Germline V gene data show CDR1 as SNHLY and CDR2 as FYNNEI. CDR3 sequence: CASRPPIGGGAKVSTDTQYF. As DNA, the CDR3 is TGTGCCAGCCGACCCCCAATCGGCGGGGGGGCAAAGGTTAGCACAGATACGCAGTATTTT.

V and J are TRBV19 and TRBJ1-5; possibly TRBD1 for D (6 bases). Germline CDR1 and CDR2: LNHDA and SQIVND (reference sequence). The CDR3 is made up of 14 amino acids. Trimming removed 10 bases from V and 3 bases from J, with 16 bases in between. The CDR3 DNA reads as TGTGCCACCGATGGGGGGGCCTTCAATCAGCCCCAGCATTTT. Residues: CATDGGAFNQPQHF.

The genes are TRBV9 and TRBJ2-2; TRBD2 might be the D (5 bases). The CDR3 is 16 residues long. CDR1 SGDLS and CDR2 YYNGEE come from the germline V gene. V was pared by 4 bases and J by 0 bases, with 13 bases between. CDR3 in DNA: TGTGCCAGCAGCCTAACACGGAGGACGAACACCGGGGAGCTGTTTTTT. Translating gives CASSLTRRTNTGELFF.

The chain has TRBV27 and TRBJ1-1; 7 positions match TRBD1. Germline CDR1 is MNHEY and CDR2 is SMNVEV (reference sequence). The CDR3 totals 14 residues. The V segment lost 6 bases and the J segment 3 bases; nucleotides outside the gene matches: 7. The CDR3 bases are TGTGCCAGCAGCTACGGGACAGAGCACACTGAAGCTTTCTTT. Its translation is CASSYGTEHTEAFF.

Only a few counts were recorded for this clone. The chain carries TRBV2 and TRBJ1-1; D unresolved. The ends were cut back, 7 bases at V and 1 base at J, with 10 bases in the middle. The CDR3 has 13 amino acids. Germline CDR1 is SNHLY and CDR2 is FYNNEI. The CDR3 DNA reads TGTGCCAGCACCCGCTTAGAGAACACTGAAGCTTTCTTT. Translated, it gives CASTRLENTEAFF.

This chain uses TRBV19 with TRBJ2-5, with D perhaps TRBD2 (6 bases). The CDR3 loop spans 13 amino acids. The V and J ends lost 10 bases and 5 bases respectively, with 17 bases between them. Germline V gene sequence: CDR1 LNHDA, CDR2 SQIVND (reference sequence). The CDR3 sequence: CATGHLGGETQYF. CDR3 DNA: TGTGCCACTGGCCACCTTGGGGGGGAGACCCAGTACTTC.

The chain couples TRBV11-3 to TRBJ2-1; D could derive from TRBD1 or TRBD2 (5 bases each). The CDR3 is 13 residues long. Trimming left V 5 bases short and J 8 bases short, with 13 bases between. From germline, CDR1 is SGHNT and CDR2 YENEEA. CDR3 protein: CASSGGIGDEQFF. As DNA, the CDR3 is TGTGCCAGCAGCGGGGGAATCGGGGATGAGCAGTTCTTC.

J is TRBJ1-2 and V is TRBV6-1; D unclear. Germline V gene data show CDR1 as MNHNS and CDR2 as SASEGT. The ends were cut back, 6 bases at V and 1 base at J, with 12 bases in the middle. This CDR3 has 14 amino acids. The CDR3: CASRKEALNYGYTF. In DNA form, the CDR3 reads TGTGCCAGCAGGAAGGAAGCACTTAACTATGGCTACACCTTC.

In this sample, this clone turned up once. The chain combines TRBV2 with TRBJ1-3; 10 nucleotides line up with TRBD1. The CDR3 is 14 amino acids. V lost 10 bases to trimming and J lost 6 bases; unmatched junction nucleotides: 9. CDR1 and CDR2 from the germline V gene are SNHLY and FYNNEI. CDR3 in DNA: TGTGCCACCCGGGACAGGGGCGTCGAAAACACCATATATTTT. It codes for CATRDRGVENTIYF.

The J gene is TRBJ2-1, the V gene TRBV7-9, with 15 positions matching TRBD2. V dropped 5 bases and J dropped 7; count of bases not matched to a gene: 6. Per germline, CDR1 SEHNR and CDR2 FQNEAQ (reference sequence). The CDR3 is 16 residues long. The CDR3: CASSRTSGRAENEQFF. CDR3 coding DNA: TGTGCCAGCAGCCGGACTAGCGGGAGGGCCGAAAATGAGCAGTTCTTC.

The chain employs TRBV30 and TRBJ1-2; D is uncertain. This CDR3 is 13 amino acids long. The V gene's germline CDR1 is GTSNPN and CDR2 SVGIG (reference sequence). Deletions cut 0 bases from V and 4 bases from J, with 9 bases between. The CDR3 nucleotides are TGTGCCTGGAGTGTCCCTGGTTTCTATGGCTACACCTTC. It translates to CAWSVPGFYGYTF.

This rearrangement joins TRBV5-1 to TRBJ2-5; possible D gene TRBD2, 5 bases. V lost 0 bases, J lost 5 bases, and 11 bases lay in between. Germline V CDR1 and CDR2: SGHRS, YFSETQ. CDR3 length: 14 residues. The chain's CDR3 is CASSLGLAAETQYF. DNA of the CDR3: TGCGCCAGCAGCTTGGGTCTAGCCGCTGAGACCCAGTACTTC.

This chain links TRBV30 with TRBJ2-7; D might be TRBD1 or TRBD2, each matching 5 bases. The V and J ends lost 4 bases and 3 bases respectively, with 7 bases between them. Germline assignment: CDR1 GTSNPN and CDR2 SVGIG (reference sequence). The CDR3 covers 11 residues. Here the CDR3 DNA reads TGTGCCTGGACAGGGAGCTACGAGCAGTACTTC. This sequence encodes CAWTGSYEQYF.

The V and J genes are TRBV21-1 and TRBJ2-7; TRBD2 is the table's D call, not checked against the DNA. TRBV21-1 counts as a pseudogene. The CDR3 contains 14 residues. The CDR3 coding sequence is TGTGCCAGCAGCAAAGGCCGGAGCTCCTACGAGCAGTACTTC. Its translation: CASSKGRSSYEQYF.

Worth noting for this clone: At one of its ends the junction is not consistent with the germline gene, which may arise from a read error. The CDR3 sequence is CASSLDRADTQYF. The DNA for the CDR3 is TGTGCTAGCAGCTTAGATAGGGCAGATACGCAGTATTTT. The V call is TRBV7-7, the J call TRBJ2-3; D remains ambiguous. The CDR3 runs 13 residues. CDR1 and CDR2 from the germline V gene are SSHAT and FNYEAQ (reference sequence).

The chain employs TRBV5-6 and TRBJ2-1; no clear D gene. V shed 0 bases and J shed 2 bases, with 9 bases lying between them. Germline loops: CDR1 SGHDT, CDR2 YYEEEE. The CDR3 loop spans 15 amino acids. CDR3 sequence reads: CASSLAGWAYNEQFF. Written as DNA, the CDR3 is TGTGCCAGCAGCTTGGCCGGGTGGGCCTACAATGAGCAGTTCTTC.

This chain joins TRBV5-1 and TRBJ1-4, with 8 nucleotides matching TRBD1. V dropped 0 bases and J dropped 8; count of bases not matched to a gene: 3. Looked up from germline, CDR1 is SGHRS and CDR2 is YFSETQ. CDR3 length: 14 amino acids. In DNA, the CDR3 is TGCGCCAGCAGCTTGGGACAGGGGAACGAAAAACTGTTTTTT. It specifies CASSLGQGNEKLFF.

The chain combines TRBV7-2 with TRBJ2-1; 11 bases map to TRBD2. CDR1 is SGHTA and CDR2 is FQGNSA in the germline V gene. This CDR3 has 16 amino acids. Trimming cost V 5 bases and J 8 bases; bases outside gene matches: 11. Here the CDR3 reads CASSLRGSGRADEQFF. The CDR3 DNA follows: TGTGCCAGCAGCCTCCGCGGTAGCGGGAGGGCAGATGAGCAGTTCTTC.

V usage is TRBV9 and J usage is TRBJ2-5; 16 bases are shared with TRBD2. The CDR3 is 19 amino acids. Germline CDR1 reads SGDLS; CDR2 reads YYNGEE. V dropped 2 bases and J dropped 1; count of bases not matched to a gene: 8. CDR3 region: CASSVRIGTSGGAQETQYF. CDR3 DNA: TGTGCCAGCAGCGTCAGGATTGGGACTAGCGGGGGGGCCCAAGAGACCCAGTACTTC.

CDR3 loop: CASSLDNQKTDTQYF. The CDR3 bases are TGCGCCAGCAGCTTGGACAATCAGAAGACAGATACGCAGTATTTT. The chain employs TRBV5-1 and TRBJ2-3; D call uncertain. Germline CDR1 SGHRS, CDR2 YFSETQ. The CDR3 spans 15 residues. V was trimmed by 0 bases and J by 3 bases, leaving 11 bases between them.

The chain employs TRBV11-2 and TRBJ2-7; TRBD2 agrees at 10 bases. From germline, CDR1 is SGHAT and CDR2 FQNNGV. The CDR3 length is 16 residues. V lost 4 bases and J lost 1; bases outside the gene matches: 7. CDR3 loop: CASSSLAGVRSYEQYF. For the CDR3, the DNA is TGTGCCAGCAGCTCTCTAGCGGGGGTTAGATCCTACGAGCAGTACTTC.

The chain is built from TRBV29-1 and TRBJ1-1; the D is unclear. Looked up from germline, CDR1 is SQVTM and CDR2 is ANQGSEA. The CDR3 has 12 residues. CDR3 DNA: TGCAGTGGAGGGTCTATGAACACTGAAGCTTTCTTT. Translation gives CSGGSMNTEAFF.

Comment on this clone: In the same sample, other DNA sequences code for this CDR3. The chain combines TRBV7-3 with TRBJ1-1; 8 bases fit TRBD1. CDR1 is SGHTA and CDR2 is FQGTGA in the germline V gene. Germline trimming cut 4 bases from V and 2 bases from J; bases unmatched to any gene: 12. This CDR3 spans 17 amino acids. CDR3 nucleotides: TGTGCCAGCAGCTCCTACATATCCGGGACAGGAAACACTGAAGCTTTCTTT. It translates to CASSSYISGTGNTEAFF.

This sequence joins TRBV11-2 and TRBJ2-7, with 10 nucleotides matching TRBD1. Germline values: CDR1 SGHAT, CDR2 FQNNGV. This CDR3 is built from 16 residues. J gave up 6 bases and V 3 bases, and 11 bases lay outside the gene matches. The CDR3 is CASSFLTGQGRREQYF. The CDR3, as DNA: TGTGCCAGCAGCTTCCTTACGGGACAGGGGCGTCGCGAGCAGTACTTC.

V gene TRBV7-2 combines with J gene TRBJ1-2, with a weak D call TRBD1 (6 bases). In germline, CDR1 is SGHTA, CDR2 FQGNSA. The germline V and J ends were trimmed by 5 bases and 6 bases, with 13 bases remaining between them. This CDR3 contains 13 residues. As DNA, the CDR3 is TGTGCCAGCAGCCGTACAGGGAATAATGGCTACACCTTC. This codes for CASSRTGNNGYTF.

This clone is a singleton in its sample. CDR3 sequence reads: CASSPSMIFASNQPQHF. Written as DNA, the CDR3 is TGTGCCAGCTCACCAAGTATGATATTCGCTAGCAATCAGCCCCAGCATTTT. This sequence joins TRBV18 and TRBJ1-5; no firm D call. Germline CDR1 reads KGHSH; CDR2 reads LQKENI. CDR3 length: 17 amino acids. V was pared by 2 bases and J by 0 bases, with 14 bases between.

The chain is built from TRBV27 and TRBJ2-5; 11 bases fit TRBD2. CDR1 and CDR2 (germline): MNHEY, SMNVEV (reference sequence). The CDR3 is made up of 16 amino acids. The trim removed 4 bases at V and 6 bases at J, leaving 10 bases unmatched. In nucleotides, the CDR3 is TGTGCCAGCAGTTCCTTAGCGGGGGGGCCCAGAAAGACCCAGTACTTC. This codes for CASSSLAGGPRKTQYF.

A single count supports this clone. CDR3: CASSRDRGYTEAFF. In DNA, the CDR3 is TGTGCCAGTAGCCGGGACAGGGGATACACTGAAGCTTTCTTT. V is TRBV19 and J is TRBJ1-1, with 10 bases aligning to TRBD1. Germline loops: CDR1 LNHDA, CDR2 SQIVND (reference sequence). The CDR3 has 14 residues. The J segment lost 3 bases and the V segment lost 6 bases, leaving 4 bases of the junction unmatched.

The CDR3 nucleotides read TGTGCCAGCATGGACTCCCCGAACACTGAAGCTTTCTTT. Amino acid sequence: CASMDSPNTEAFF. The chain couples TRBV2 to TRBJ1-1; no firm D call. Trimming stripped 7 bases from V and 1 base from J, with 10 bases between. Germline V gives CDR1 SNHLY, CDR2 FYNNEI. The CDR3 sequence is 13 residues long.

J is TRBJ1-1 and V is TRBV7-2; D might be TRBD1 (6 bases). The V end lost 5 bases, the J end lost 8 bases, and 12 bases lay between the germline ends. There are 12 residues in the CDR3. Germline V gives CDR1 SGHTA, CDR2 FQGNSA. CDR3 nucleotides: TGTGCCAGCAGCCCACCGGGGGCGGAAGCTTTCTTT. Translated, it gives CASSPPGAEAFF.

The gene calls are TRBV7-2 and TRBJ1-5; unclear D gene. Germline lookup yields CDR1 SGHTA and CDR2 FQGNSA. Trimming cost V 1 base and J 2 bases, with 6 bases left between them. The CDR3 covers 14 residues. This chain's CDR3 is CASSLVGGNQPQHF. The CDR3 coding sequence is TGTGCCAGCAGCTTAGTAGGAGGCAATCAGCCCCAGCATTTT.

This sequence joins TRBV10-2 and TRBJ2-7, with 14 bases lining up with TRBD2. V shed 1 base, J shed 1 base, and the junction held 15 bases outside the gene matches. The CDR3 is 21 amino acids. Germline V lookup: CDR1 WSHSY, CDR2 SAAADI. CDR3 nucleotides: TGCGCCAGCAGTGAGTTCGCAAGACTAGCGGGGGGGCCAGGCGTATCCTACGAGCAGTACTTC. It is translated as CASSEFARLAGGPGVSYEQYF.